The rows below give T cell receptor beta chains drawn from one sample of a study of cytomegalovirus exposure and HLA in healthy donors. Assay: immunoSEQ multiplex PCR; the TCRdb copy retains only in-frame clones and omits some. The data contain fewer than 200,000 clones, about 69% of them singletons. The material sequenced was PBMCs. The receptors stem from a human donor in good health. CDR3s include the opening cysteine and the closing phenylalanine or tryptophan. The order of the fields is J gene, V gene, CDR3 protein.

>TRBJ2-2|TRBV9
CASSVDMDFTGELFF
>TRBJ2-1|TRBV5-4
CASSPAPVNEQFF
>TRBJ1-1|TRBV9
CASSAGGGTEAFF
>TRBJ1-1|TRBV2
CASSEGPTRTVGTEAFF
>TRBJ2-7|TRBV7-3
CASSPGQGPYEQYF
>TRBJ2-7|TRBV27
CASSSQQGPSYEQYF
>TRBJ1-1|TRBV7-2
CASSPKGGGNTEAFF
>TRBJ2-7|TRBV2
CASSSRTGVSEQYF
>TRBJ2-1|TRBV6-4
CASSVSRGGLNEQFF
>TRBJ2-7|TRBV2
CASTKRGLQGAGDEQYF
>TRBJ2-7|TRBV5-1
CASSLSLGQTYEQYF
>TRBJ2-7|TRBV4-2
CASSQETSGSYEQYF
>TRBJ2-2|TRBV19
CASSRDYFTGELFF
>TRBJ2-2|TRBV12-5
CASGLMRNTGELFF
>TRBJ1-1|TRBV6-6
CASKHGVAEAFF
>TRBJ1-2|TRBV12-2
CASRQYRDRPDGYTF
>TRBJ1-2|TRBV9
CASSVVDTGVDYGYTF
>TRBJ2-7|TRBV10-1
CASSERVPSTGSYEQYF
>TRBJ2-5|TRBV15
CATSRDNGGAETQYF
>TRBJ1-1|TRBV11-3
CASNPTGNLNTEAFF
>TRBJ1-3|TRBV30
CAWSVLQATLRLSGNTIYF
>TRBJ1-1|TRBV18
CASSPGTGDTEAFF
>TRBJ2-3|TRBV4-1
CASSLSSGGTDTQYF
>TRBJ2-3|TRBV9
CASSGRLDRLVPDTQYF
>TRBJ2-7|TRBV9
CASSHGGSSSYEQYF
>TRBJ2-6|TRBV25-1
CASSEGTGRLSGANVLTF
>TRBJ2-5|TRBV4-1
CASSQPPAGTSGGPQETQYF
>TRBJ2-1|TRBV18
CASSQPGQGDNEQFF
>TRBJ1-2|TRBV7-3
CASTRTLTYGYTF
>TRBJ1-4|TRBV13
CASSFRGGASSEKLFF
>TRBJ1-2|TRBV7-2
CASSLAGGLGYGYTF
>TRBJ1-1|TRBV9
CASSVGPNTEAFF
>TRBJ1-4|TRBV11-2
CASSLQGNEKLFF
>TRBJ2-7|TRBV6-1
CASSERGEQYF
>TRBJ2-1|TRBV7-3
CASSRLAGGNNEQFF
>TRBJ2-7|TRBV5-1
CASSLSANEQYF
>TRBJ2-1|TRBV11-3
CASSPRVSSYNEQFF
>TRBJ1-2|TRBV30
CAWSPTTDYGYTF
>TRBJ1-1|TRBV6-5
CASSRGQSEAFF
>TRBJ1-1|TRBV4-3
CASSRGQGSKNTEAFF
>TRBJ2-7|TRBV30
CAWSRRGLYEQYF
>TRBJ2-6|TRBV7-9
CASMSSSGANVLTF
>TRBJ2-1|TRBV29-1
CSVEEWTDNEQFF
>TRBJ2-7|TRBV6-5
CASSYSRGVGEQYF
>TRBJ2-3|TRBV14
CASSQNRGRITDTQYF
>TRBJ2-2|TRBV7-3
CASQAGNTGELFF
>TRBJ1-1|TRBV27
CASSGTDPRTGEAFF
>TRBJ2-3|TRBV2
CASKLGSDTQYF
>TRBJ1-4|TRBV21-1
CASSKQGGRTTNEKLFF
>TRBJ2-4|TRBV5-8
CASSSAGGGILAKNIQYF
>TRBJ2-3|TRBV7-3
CASSLIVDSLQSTDTQYF
>TRBJ2-7|TRBV7-2
CASSLGSGGTSYEQYF
>TRBJ1-4|TRBV6-6
CASIQTVLDEKLFF
>TRBJ2-2|TRBV7-9
CSSSLAPGEITGELFF
>TRBJ2-1|TRBV10-3
CAITQPGQGYNEQFF